The present entry profiles one T cell receptor beta chain with its context. Germline lookup yields CDR1 WNHNN and CDR2 SYGVQD (reference sequence). V was clipped by 6 bases and J by 4 bases; unmatched bases: 3. The CDR3 has 14 amino acids. The sample belongs to a study of T cells in Graves' hyperthyroidism and ophthalmopathy. TCR beta CDR3 region amplification was performed from RNA transcripts. During a first-round RT-PCR of the TCR CDR3, the HTBI primer set was used. TCRdb redid the calling of the multiplex PCR reads with MiXCR, one entry per CDR3 protein. Found here are about 700,000 distinct CDR3 sequences, about 15% of them singletons; the top ten hold about 10%.

The TCR originated in a woman aged 18-30 years with Graves' hyperthyroidism. The sequenced material came from blood. The chain links TRBV10-1 to TRBJ2-5, with 12 nucleotides matching TRBD1. This chain's CDR3 is CASRRGQGAETQYF. The CDR3 nucleotides are TGCGCCAGCAGGAGGGGACAGGGGGCAGAGACCCAGTACTTC.